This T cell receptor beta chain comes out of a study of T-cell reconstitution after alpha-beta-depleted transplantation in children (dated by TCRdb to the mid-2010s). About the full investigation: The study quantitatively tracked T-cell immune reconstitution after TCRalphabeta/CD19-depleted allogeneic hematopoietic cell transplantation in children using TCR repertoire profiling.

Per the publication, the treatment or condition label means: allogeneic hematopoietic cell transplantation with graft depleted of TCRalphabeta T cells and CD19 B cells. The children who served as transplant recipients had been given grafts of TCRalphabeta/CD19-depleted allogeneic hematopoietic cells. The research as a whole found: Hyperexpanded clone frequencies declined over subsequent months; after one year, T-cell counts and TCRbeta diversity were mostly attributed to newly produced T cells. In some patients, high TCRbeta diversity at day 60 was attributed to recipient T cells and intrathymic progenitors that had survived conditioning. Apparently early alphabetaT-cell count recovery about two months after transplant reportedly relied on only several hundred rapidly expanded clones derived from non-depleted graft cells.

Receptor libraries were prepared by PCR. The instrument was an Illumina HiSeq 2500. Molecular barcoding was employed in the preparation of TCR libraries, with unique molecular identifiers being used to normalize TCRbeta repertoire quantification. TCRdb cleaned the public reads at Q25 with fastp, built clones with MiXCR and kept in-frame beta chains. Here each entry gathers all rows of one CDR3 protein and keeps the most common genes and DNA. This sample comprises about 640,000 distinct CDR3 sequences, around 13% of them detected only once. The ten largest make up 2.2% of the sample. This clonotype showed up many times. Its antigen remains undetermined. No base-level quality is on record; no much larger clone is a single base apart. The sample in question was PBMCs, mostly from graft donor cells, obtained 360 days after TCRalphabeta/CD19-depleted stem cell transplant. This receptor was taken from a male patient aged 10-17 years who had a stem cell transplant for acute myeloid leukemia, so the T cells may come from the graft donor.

This receptor carries the CDR3 CSVTRTSGSSYEQYF. The nucleotide sequence reads as follows: TGCAGCGTTACCAGGACTAGCGGAAGCTCCTACGAGCAGTACTTC. The chain links TRBV29-1 with TRBJ2-7; 10 bases in the junction line up with TRBD2. From the cysteine through the phenylalanine, the CDR3 covers 15 amino acids. Only the CDR3 DNA is retained, 45 bases long and in frame from the first base. Sequences SQVTM (CDR1) and ANQGSEA (CDR2) are obtained from the germline V gene. V is trimmed back by 5 bases and J by 0 bases, and the junction contains 7 bases that no gene match accounts for.